This TCR beta chain was documented in a study of T cells in localized non-small cell lung cancer. Study conclusions and caveats: A median of about 58 of the top 100 tumor clones appeared in adjacent lung, which was paired and uninvolved. Overall survival was longer when the density of T cells in the blood was higher.

Repertoires were generated with immunoSEQ multiplex PCR, while TCRdb's copy carries only in-frame clones and drops some. The sample consists of 25,000 to 40,000 clones, around 80% of them appearing once. This clone appeared once. Antigen specificity is unknown. V lost 4 bases, J lost 3 bases, and 16 bases lay in between. The V gene's germline CDR1 is MGHRA and CDR2 YSYEKL. The CDR3 is 15 residues long. The specimen comprised peripheral blood, sampled before any cancer treatment. V and J are TRBV4-1 and TRBJ2-7, with TRBD1 as a possible D gene (6 bases). The sequence came from a male donor at least 60 years old with stage II squamous cell lung carcinoma. CDR3 in amino acids: CASSLREGGDYEQYF. The DNA of the CDR3 is TGCGCCAGCAGCCTCCGTGAAGGGGGTGACTACGAGCAGTACTTC.